The present TCR beta chain was sequenced within a study of T-cell memory formation after mild COVID-19. TCRdb reprocessed the 5' RACE reads with MiXCR, giving one entry per CDR3 protein. The sample consists of some 130,000 distinct CDR3 sequences, 15% to 20% of them appearing once. The V and J ends lost 0 bases and 6 bases, in that order; junction bases with no gene match: 7. CDR1 is DFQATT, CDR2 SNEGSKA, per germline (reference sequence). The CDR3 loop spans 15 amino acids. This sequence joins TRBV20-1 and TRBJ1-3, with TRBD1 matching 8 bases. The sequence was obtained from an adult woman who had mild COVID-19 (a few samples of this study predate the infection). Cell type and time point are not known. The sequencing input was PBMCs or a T cell subset sorted from them (not recorded which). CDR3 protein: CSARDPSGGVNTIYF. For the CDR3, the DNA is TGCAGTGCTAGAGATCCTTCAGGGGGCGTAAACACCATATATTTT.